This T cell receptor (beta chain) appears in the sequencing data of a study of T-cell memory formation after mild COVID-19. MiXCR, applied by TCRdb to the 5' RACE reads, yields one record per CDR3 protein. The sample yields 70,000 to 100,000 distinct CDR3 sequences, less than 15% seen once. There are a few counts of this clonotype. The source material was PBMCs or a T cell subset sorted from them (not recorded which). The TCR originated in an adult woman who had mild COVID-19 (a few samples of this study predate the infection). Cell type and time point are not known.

The CDR3 coding sequence is TGTGCCAGCAGCCAAGATTGGGATGGCTACACCTTC. Protein: CASSQDWDGYTF. The chain carries TRBV3-1 and TRBJ1-2, with D uncertain. Per the germline V gene, CDR1 is LGHDT and CDR2 is YNNKEL (reference sequence). The CDR3 runs to 12 residues. V lost 0 bases, J lost 6 bases, and 5 bases lay in between. Full variable domain (remainder filled in from reference TRBV3-1 and TRBJ1-2): DTAVSQTPKYLVTQMGNDKSIKCEQNLGHDTMYWYKQDSKKFLKIMFSYNNKELIINETVPNRFSPKSPDKAHLNLHINSLELGDSAVYFCASSQDWDGYTFGSGTRLTVV.